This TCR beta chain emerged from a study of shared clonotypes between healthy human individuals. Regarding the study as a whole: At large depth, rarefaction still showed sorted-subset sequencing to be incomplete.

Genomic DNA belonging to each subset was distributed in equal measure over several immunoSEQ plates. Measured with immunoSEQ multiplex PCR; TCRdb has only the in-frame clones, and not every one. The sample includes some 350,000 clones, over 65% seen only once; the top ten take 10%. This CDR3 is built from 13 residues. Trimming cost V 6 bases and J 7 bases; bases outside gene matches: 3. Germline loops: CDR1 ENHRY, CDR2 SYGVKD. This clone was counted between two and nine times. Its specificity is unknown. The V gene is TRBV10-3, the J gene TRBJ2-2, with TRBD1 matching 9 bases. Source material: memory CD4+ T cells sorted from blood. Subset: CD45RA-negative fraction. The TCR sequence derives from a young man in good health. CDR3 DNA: TGTGCCATCAGCGGGACAGGGTACGGGGAGCTGTTTTTT. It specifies CAISGTGYGELFF.